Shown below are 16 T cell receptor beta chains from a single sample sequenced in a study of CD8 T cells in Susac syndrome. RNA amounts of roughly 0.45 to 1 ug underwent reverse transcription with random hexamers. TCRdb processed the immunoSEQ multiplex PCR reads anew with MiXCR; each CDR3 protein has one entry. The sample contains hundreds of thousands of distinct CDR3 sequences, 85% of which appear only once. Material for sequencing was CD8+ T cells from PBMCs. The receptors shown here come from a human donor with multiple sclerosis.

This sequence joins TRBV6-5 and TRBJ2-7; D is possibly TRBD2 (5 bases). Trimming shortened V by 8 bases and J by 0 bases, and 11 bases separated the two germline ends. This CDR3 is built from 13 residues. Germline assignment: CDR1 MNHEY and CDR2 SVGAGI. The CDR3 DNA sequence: TGTGCCAGCTCGTTGGAGGCCTCCTACGAGCAGTACTTC. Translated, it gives CASSLEASYEQYF.

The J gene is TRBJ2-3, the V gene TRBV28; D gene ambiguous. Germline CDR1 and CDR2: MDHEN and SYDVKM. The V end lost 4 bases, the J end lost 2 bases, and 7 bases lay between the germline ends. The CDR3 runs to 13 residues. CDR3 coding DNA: TGTGCCAGCAGTTCCCCGGCCACAGATACGCAGTATTTT. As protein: CASSSPATDTQYF.

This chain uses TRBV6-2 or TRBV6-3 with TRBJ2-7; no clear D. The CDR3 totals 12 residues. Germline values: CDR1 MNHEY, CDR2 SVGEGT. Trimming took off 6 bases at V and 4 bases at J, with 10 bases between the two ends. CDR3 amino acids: CASSPYVYEQYF. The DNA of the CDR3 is TGTGCCAGCAGCCCTTACGTTTACGAGCAGTACTTC.

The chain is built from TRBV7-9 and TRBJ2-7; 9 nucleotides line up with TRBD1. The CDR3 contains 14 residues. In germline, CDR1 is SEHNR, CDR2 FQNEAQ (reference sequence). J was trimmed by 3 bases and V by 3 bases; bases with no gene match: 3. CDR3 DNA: TGTGCCAGCAGCTTTGACAGGGGGATCTACGAGCAGTACTTC. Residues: CASSFDRGIYEQYF.

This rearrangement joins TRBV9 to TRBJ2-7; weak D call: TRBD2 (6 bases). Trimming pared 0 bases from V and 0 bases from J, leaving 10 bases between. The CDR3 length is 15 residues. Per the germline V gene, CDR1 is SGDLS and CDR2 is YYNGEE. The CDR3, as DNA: TGTGCCAGCAGCGTAGACGGGGGTGGCTCCTACGAGCAGTACTTC. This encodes CASSVDGGGSYEQYF.

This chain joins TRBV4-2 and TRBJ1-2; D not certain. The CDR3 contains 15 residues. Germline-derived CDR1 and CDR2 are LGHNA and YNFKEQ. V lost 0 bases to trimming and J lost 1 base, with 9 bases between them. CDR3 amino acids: CASSQEVHSNYGYTF. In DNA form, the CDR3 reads TGTGCCAGCAGCCAAGAGGTACACAGTAACTATGGCTACACCTTC.

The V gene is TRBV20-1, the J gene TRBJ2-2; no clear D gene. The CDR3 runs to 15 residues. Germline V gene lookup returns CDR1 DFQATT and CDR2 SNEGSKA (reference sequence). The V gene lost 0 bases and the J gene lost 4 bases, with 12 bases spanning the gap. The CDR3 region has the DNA TGCAGTGCTAGAGATATCTCCTGGCCCACCGGGGAGCTGTTTTTT. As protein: CSARDISWPTGELFF.

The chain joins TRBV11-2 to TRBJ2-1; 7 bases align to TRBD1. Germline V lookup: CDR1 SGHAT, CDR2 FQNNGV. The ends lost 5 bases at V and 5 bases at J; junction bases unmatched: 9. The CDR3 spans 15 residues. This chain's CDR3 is CASSPGTVMNNEQFF. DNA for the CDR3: TGTGCCAGCAGCCCTGGGACAGTAATGAACAATGAGCAGTTCTTC.

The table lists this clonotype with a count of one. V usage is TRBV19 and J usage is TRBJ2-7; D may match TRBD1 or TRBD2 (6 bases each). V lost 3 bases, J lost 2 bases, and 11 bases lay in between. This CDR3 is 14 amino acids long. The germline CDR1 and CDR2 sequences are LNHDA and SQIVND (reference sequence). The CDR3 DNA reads TGTGCCAGTAGTATCAGGGGAGGCACCTACGAGCAGTACTTC. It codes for CASSIRGGTYEQYF.

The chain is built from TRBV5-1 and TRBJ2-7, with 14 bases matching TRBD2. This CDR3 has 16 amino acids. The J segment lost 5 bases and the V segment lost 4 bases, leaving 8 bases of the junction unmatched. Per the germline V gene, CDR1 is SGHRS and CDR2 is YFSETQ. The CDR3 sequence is CASSLPSGLAGDEQYF. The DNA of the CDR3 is TGCGCCAGCAGCCTGCCCTCGGGACTAGCGGGAGACGAGCAGTACTTC.

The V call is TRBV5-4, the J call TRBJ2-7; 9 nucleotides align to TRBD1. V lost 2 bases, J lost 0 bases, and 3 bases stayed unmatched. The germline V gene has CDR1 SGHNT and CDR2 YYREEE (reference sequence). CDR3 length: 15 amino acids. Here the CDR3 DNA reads TGTGCCAGCAGCTTTGGGACAGGGCCCTCCTACGAGCAGTACTTC. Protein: CASSFGTGPSYEQYF.

CDR3 residues: CASSLPGLVGEETQYF. As DNA, the CDR3 is TGTGCCAGCAGCTTACCCGGACTAGTAGGGGAAGAGACCCAGTACTTC. V and J are TRBV7-9 and TRBJ2-5; 7 bases map to TRBD2. J was trimmed by 3 bases and V by 2 bases; bases with no gene match: 9. This CDR3 has 16 residues. Looked up from germline, CDR1 is SEHNR and CDR2 is FQNEAQ (reference sequence). Complete variable domain (other parts from reference TRBV7-9 and TRBJ2-5): DTGVSQNPRHKITKRGQNVTFRCDPISEHNRLYWYRQTLGQGPEFLTYFQNEAQLEKSRLLSDRFSAERPKGSFSTLEIQRTEQGDSAMYLCASSLPGLVGEETQYFGPGTRLLVL.

The CDR3 DNA is TGTGCCAGCAGTCGACCGGGACTAGACGAGTTCTTC. Residues: CASSRPGLDEFF. This chain uses TRBV12-3 or TRBV12-4 with TRBJ2-1; 8 positions agree with TRBD2. J gave up 14 bases and V 5 bases, and 8 bases lay outside the gene matches. The CDR3 runs 12 residues.

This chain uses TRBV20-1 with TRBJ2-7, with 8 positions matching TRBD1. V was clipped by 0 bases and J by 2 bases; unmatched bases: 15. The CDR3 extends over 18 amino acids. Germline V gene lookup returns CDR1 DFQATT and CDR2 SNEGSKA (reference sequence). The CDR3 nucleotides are TGCAGTGCTAGAGATCCAGGGGGCGCGGGACGGGATCCCTACGAGCAGTACTTC. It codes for CSARDPGGAGRDPYEQYF.

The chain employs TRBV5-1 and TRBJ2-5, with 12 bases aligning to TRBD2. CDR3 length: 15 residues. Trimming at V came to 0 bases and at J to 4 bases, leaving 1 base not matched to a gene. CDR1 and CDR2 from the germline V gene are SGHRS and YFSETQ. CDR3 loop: CASSLELAGGETQYF. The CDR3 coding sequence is TGCGCCAGCAGCTTGGAACTAGCGGGAGGAGAGACCCAGTACTTC.

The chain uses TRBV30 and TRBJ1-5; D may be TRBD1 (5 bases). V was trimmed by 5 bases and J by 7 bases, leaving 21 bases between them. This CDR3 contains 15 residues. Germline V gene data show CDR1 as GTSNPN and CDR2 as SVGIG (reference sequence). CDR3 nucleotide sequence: TGTGCCTGGGCCGCGGGAGTCGGGGCGAACCAGCCCCAGCATTTT. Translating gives CAWAAGVGANQPQHF.